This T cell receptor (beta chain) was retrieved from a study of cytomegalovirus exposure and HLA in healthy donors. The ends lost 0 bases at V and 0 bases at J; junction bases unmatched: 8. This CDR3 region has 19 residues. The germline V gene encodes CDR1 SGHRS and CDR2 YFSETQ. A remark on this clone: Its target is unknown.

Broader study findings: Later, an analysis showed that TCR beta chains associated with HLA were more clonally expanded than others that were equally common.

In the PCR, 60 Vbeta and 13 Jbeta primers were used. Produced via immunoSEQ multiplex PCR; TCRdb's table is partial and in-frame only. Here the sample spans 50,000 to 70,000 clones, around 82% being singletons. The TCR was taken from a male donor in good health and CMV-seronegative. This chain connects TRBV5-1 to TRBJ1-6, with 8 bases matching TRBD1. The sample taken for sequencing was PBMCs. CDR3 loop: CASSLEGTGRGSYNSPLHF. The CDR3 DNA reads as TGCGCCAGCAGCTTGGAGGGGACAGGAAGGGGCTCCTATAATTCACCCCTCCACTTT.